This is a list of T cell receptor beta chains from one sample in a study of blood T cell repertoires in COVID-19. Assay used: immunoSEQ multiplex PCR; TCRdb lists only in-frame clones, some missing. The table has about 58,000 clones, approximately 80% seen once. Specimen: peripheral blood. All receptors come from a man over 45 with COVID-19, enrolled during active disease. Each CDR3 is given with its conserved first and last residue. The order of the fields is J gene, V gene, D gene, clone size, CDR3 DNA, CDR3 protein. A D gene is named only where the DNA matches it firmly. The listing skips clone size in some rows; elsewhere it reads once, few, many or a size class.

J gene: TRBJ2-1
V gene: TRBV4-2
D gene: TRBD2
clone size: .
CDR3 DNA: TGTGCCAGCAGCCAACAGGGGCTAGCGGGGTACAATGAGCAGTTCTTC
CDR3 protein: CASSQQGLAGYNEQFF

J gene: TRBJ2-7
V gene: TRBV15
D gene: .
clone size: .
CDR3 DNA: TGTGCCACCAGCAGAGAAGACAGAAACTACGAGCAGTACTTC
CDR3 protein: CATSREDRNYEQYF

J gene: TRBJ2-3
V gene: TRBV9
D gene: TRBD1
clone size: .
CDR3 DNA: TGTGCCAGCAGCGAGGGACAGGGGGGGACAGATACGCAGTATTTT
CDR3 protein: CASSEGQGGTDTQYF

J gene: TRBJ1-1
V gene: TRBV30
D gene: .
clone size: .
CDR3 DNA: TGTGCCTGGAGTGTCATTCCTGGCAACACTGAAGCTTTCTTT
CDR3 protein: CAWSVIPGNTEAFF

J gene: TRBJ1-1
V gene: TRBV5-5
D gene: .
clone size: .
CDR3 DNA: TGTGCCAGCAGCTTGGTGTCAGGGAGGTACACTGAAGCTTTCTTT
CDR3 protein: CASSLVSGRYTEAFF

J gene: TRBJ1-1
V gene: TRBV4-2
D gene: TRBD1
clone size: .
CDR3 DNA: TGTGCCAGCAGCCAAGTCCGGGACAGATACACTGAAGCTTTCTTT
CDR3 protein: CASSQVRDRYTEAFF

J gene: TRBJ2-7
V gene: TRBV30
D gene: TRBD2
clone size: few
CDR3 DNA: TGTGCCTGGAGTTTGTCCGGGACTAGCGGGGTTACCTACGAGCAGTACTTC
CDR3 protein: CAWSLSGTSGVTYEQYF

J gene: TRBJ2-7
V gene: TRBV6-5
D gene: TRBD1
clone size: .
CDR3 DNA: TGTGCCAGCAGCCGGACAGGGGGGACCTACGAGCAGTACTTC
CDR3 protein: CASSRTGGTYEQYF

J gene: TRBJ2-6
V gene: TRBV30
D gene: .
clone size: .
CDR3 DNA: TGTGCCTGGAGCCTAGGGGTTACCGGGGCCAACGTCCTGACTTTC
CDR3 protein: CAWSLGVTGANVLTF

J gene: TRBJ1-2
V gene: TRBV5-4
D gene: .
clone size: .
CDR3 DNA: TGTGCCAGCAGCTTGGGTATCGGTGGCTATGGCTACACCTTC
CDR3 protein: CASSLGIGGYGYTF

J gene: TRBJ1-6
V gene: TRBV11-2
D gene: .
clone size: .
CDR3 DNA: TGTGCCGAAGGGGGGGGCAGATTTAATTCACCCCTCCACTTT
CDR3 protein: CAEGGGRFNSPLHF

J gene: TRBJ2-5
V gene: TRBV28
D gene: TRBD1
clone size: .
CDR3 DNA: TGTGCCAGTACCTTACAGGGGGCGACCCAGTACTTC
CDR3 protein: CASTLQGATQYF

J gene: TRBJ1-2
V gene: TRBV6-6
D gene: .
clone size: .
CDR3 DNA: TGTGCCAGCAGCCTTTGGGAATCGGGGGGCTACACCTTC
CDR3 protein: CASSLWESGGYTF

J gene: TRBJ2-3
V gene: TRBV5-4
D gene: TRBD1
clone size: .
CDR3 DNA: TGTGCCAGCAGCCCCCCCGGGACAGGTGATAGCACAGATACGCAGTATTTT
CDR3 protein: CASSPPGTGDSTDTQYF

J gene: TRBJ2-5
V gene: TRBV5-5
D gene: TRBD2
clone size: .
CDR3 DNA: TGTGCCAGCAGCTCGGGGAGGGGAGGGGAGACCCAGTACTTC
CDR3 protein: CASSSGRGGETQYF

J gene: TRBJ2-5
V gene: TRBV2
D gene: TRBD2
clone size: few
CDR3 DNA: TGTGCCAGCAGTGTTGCTAGCGGACAAGAGACCCAGTACTTC
CDR3 protein: CASSVASGQETQYF

J gene: TRBJ1-5
V gene: TRBV2
D gene: TRBD1
clone size: .
CDR3 DNA: TGTGCCAGCACAAGACAGGGGAATAGCAATCAGCCCCAGCATTTT
CDR3 protein: CASTRQGNSNQPQHF

J gene: TRBJ1-2
V gene: TRBV30
D gene: TRBD1
clone size: .
CDR3 DNA: TGTGCCTGGAGTGCGGACAGGCTCTATGGCTACACCTTC
CDR3 protein: CAWSADRLYGYTF

J gene: TRBJ2-3
V gene: TRBV3-1/TRBV3-2
D gene: .
clone size: .
CDR3 DNA: TGTGCCAGCAGCCAAGGGTCCTCGAGGGGGGGAGAGGGGCATACGCAGTATTTT
CDR3 protein: CASSQGSSRGGEGHTQYF

J gene: TRBJ2-1
V gene: TRBV4-2
D gene: TRBD1
clone size: once
CDR3 DNA: TGTGCCAGCAGCCAAGAACAGGGGAATGAAAATGAGCAGTTCTTC
CDR3 protein: CASSQEQGNENEQFF

J gene: TRBJ2-1
V gene: TRBV7-2
D gene: .
clone size: .
CDR3 DNA: TGTGCCAGCGCCCGTACCGGGGACTTGGGCTACAATGAGCAGTTCTTC
CDR3 protein: CASARTGDLGYNEQFF

J gene: TRBJ2-5
V gene: TRBV5-1
D gene: TRBD2
clone size: .
CDR3 DNA: TGCGCCAGCAGCTTAAGCGGGAGCCTTGAGACCCAGTACTTC
CDR3 protein: CASSLSGSLETQYF

J gene: TRBJ1-3
V gene: TRBV20-1
D gene: .
clone size: .
CDR3 DNA: TGCAGTGCTAGTTCCCTCTCTGGAAACACCATATATTTT
CDR3 protein: CSASSLSGNTIYF

J gene: TRBJ2-7
V gene: TRBV5-1
D gene: TRBD1
clone size: .
CDR3 DNA: TGCGCCAGCAGCCCCACGGGACAGAGATACGAGCAGTACTTC
CDR3 protein: CASSPTGQRYEQYF

J gene: TRBJ1-5
V gene: TRBV18
D gene: .
clone size: .
CDR3 DNA: TGTGCCAGCTCACCCCGGACTACGAATCAGCCCCAGCATTTT
CDR3 protein: CASSPRTTNQPQHF

J gene: TRBJ2-1
V gene: TRBV5-4
D gene: TRBD2
clone size: .
CDR3 DNA: TGTGCCAGCAGCTTCTCCGGGACTAGCGTTGAGCAGTTCTTC
CDR3 protein: CASSFSGTSVEQFF

J gene: TRBJ1-6
V gene: TRBV5-1
D gene: TRBD1
clone size: .
CDR3 DNA: TGCGCCAGCAGCTCCAACAGGGGCCGGGATTCACCCCTCCACTTT
CDR3 protein: CASSSNRGRDSPLHF

J gene: TRBJ2-1
V gene: TRBV27
D gene: TRBD2
clone size: few
CDR3 DNA: TGTGCCAGCAGACCAAGGACTAGCGGAACACGGGTCAATGAGCAGTTCTTC
CDR3 protein: CASRPRTSGTRVNEQFF

J gene: TRBJ2-1
V gene: TRBV6-4
D gene: .
clone size: .
CDR3 DNA: TGTGCCAGCAGCCCTGGGAGCTCCTACAATGAGCAGTTCTTC
CDR3 protein: CASSPGSSYNEQFF

J gene: TRBJ2-3
V gene: TRBV10-3
D gene: TRBD1
clone size: .
CDR3 DNA: TGTGCCATCAGTGAGTCCGGGACAGGGGTTACAGATACGCAGTATTTT
CDR3 protein: CAISESGTGVTDTQYF

J gene: TRBJ2-7
V gene: TRBV10-3
D gene: .
clone size: .
CDR3 DNA: TGTGCCATCAGTGACGGGGGGCCGAGCTCCTACGAGCAGTACTTC
CDR3 protein: CAISDGGPSSYEQYF

J gene: TRBJ2-2
V gene: TRBV25-1
D gene: .
clone size: .
CDR3 DNA: TGTGCCAGCACCAGGGGTGGGAACACCGGGGAGCTGTTTTTT
CDR3 protein: CASTRGGNTGELFF

J gene: TRBJ1-1
V gene: TRBV19
D gene: .
clone size: .
CDR3 DNA: TGTGCCAGCGCATCCCGGGGGGCGCTTGAAGCTTTCTTT
CDR3 protein: CASASRGALEAFF

J gene: TRBJ1-1
V gene: TRBV10-2
D gene: .
clone size: once
CDR3 DNA: TGCGCCAGCAGTGAGATTTTGGGGGCCACTGAAGCTTTCTTT
CDR3 protein: CASSEILGATEAFF

J gene: TRBJ2-3
V gene: TRBV5-1
D gene: .
clone size: once
CDR3 DNA: TGCGCCAGCAGCTTGGACCCGGTGGCGCAGTATTTT
CDR3 protein: CASSLDPVAQYF

J gene: TRBJ2-3
V gene: TRBV11-2
D gene: .
clone size: .
CDR3 DNA: TGTGCCAGCCTCGCTCGGAGTTCTAGCACAGATACGCAGTATTTT
CDR3 protein: CASLARSSSTDTQYF

J gene: TRBJ1-5
V gene: TRBV4-3
D gene: .
clone size: .
CDR3 DNA: TGCGCCAGCAGCCAAGTGAAGGGGAATCAGCCCCAGCATTTT
CDR3 protein: CASSQVKGNQPQHF

J gene: TRBJ2-1
V gene: TRBV19
D gene: .
clone size: .
CDR3 DNA: TGTGCCAGTAGTATAGGACAGACAAATGAGCAGTTCTTC
CDR3 protein: CASSIGQTNEQFF

J gene: TRBJ2-4
V gene: TRBV29-1
D gene: .
clone size: few
CDR3 DNA: TGCAGCGTTGAACCGGGACACGGAAACATTCAGTACTTC
CDR3 protein: CSVEPGHGNIQYF

J gene: TRBJ2-1
V gene: TRBV5-4
D gene: .
clone size: .
CDR3 DNA: TGTGCCAGCAGCTTACCTAACAATGAGCAGTTCTTC
CDR3 protein: CASSLPNNEQFF

J gene: TRBJ1-2
V gene: TRBV6-5
D gene: .
clone size: .
CDR3 DNA: TGTGCCAGCAGTTACTCGACAGAAAACTATGGCTACACCTTC
CDR3 protein: CASSYSTENYGYTF

J gene: TRBJ1-2
V gene: TRBV28
D gene: TRBD1
clone size: .
CDR3 DNA: TGTGCCAGCAGTCGAAGCGGGGGACAGGGGCTTTCCTATGGCTACACCTTC
CDR3 protein: CASSRSGGQGLSYGYTF

J gene: TRBJ2-3
V gene: TRBV28
D gene: .
clone size: .
CDR3 DNA: TGTGCCAGCAGCACACCCGGGGGAGCAGATACGCAGTATTTT
CDR3 protein: CASSTPGGADTQYF

J gene: TRBJ2-2
V gene: TRBV7-3
D gene: .
clone size: .
CDR3 DNA: TGTGCCAGCAGCGACACCAGGGGGGCCGGGGAGCTGTTTTTT
CDR3 protein: CASSDTRGAGELFF

J gene: TRBJ1-2
V gene: TRBV6-1
D gene: .
clone size: .
CDR3 DNA: TGTGCCAGCAGTGAGATAATCAGGAACTATGGCTACACCTTC
CDR3 protein: CASSEIIRNYGYTF

J gene: TRBJ2-7
V gene: TRBV6-5
D gene: .
clone size: once
CDR3 DNA: TGTGCCACCGCCAGAGCGAAGGCCTACGAGCAGTACTTC
CDR3 protein: CATARAKAYEQYF

J gene: TRBJ1-3
V gene: TRBV5-1
D gene: TRBD1
clone size: .
CDR3 DNA: TGCGCCAGCAGCCAGGGGGCGGGAAACACCATATATTTT
CDR3 protein: CASSQGAGNTIYF

J gene: TRBJ2-1
V gene: TRBV20-1
D gene: .
clone size: once
CDR3 DNA: TGCAGTGTTTCGTATACACCAGGTTTCTTC
CDR3 protein: CSVSYTPGFF

J gene: TRBJ2-7
V gene: TRBV5-1
D gene: .
clone size: .
CDR3 DNA: TGCGCCAGCAGTTTCAACTCCTACGAGCAGTACTTC
CDR3 protein: CASSFNSYEQYF

J gene: TRBJ2-1
V gene: TRBV7-2
D gene: .
clone size: .
CDR3 DNA: TGTGCCAGCAGCTTACAGGTCTCCTCCTACAATGAGCAGTTCTTC
CDR3 protein: CASSLQVSSYNEQFF

J gene: TRBJ2-4
V gene: TRBV12-3/TRBV12-4
D gene: TRBD2
clone size: .
CDR3 DNA: TGTGCCAGCAGTTTGGGACTAGCCCTACGGAACTTC
CDR3 protein: CASSLGLALRNF

J gene: TRBJ1-4
V gene: TRBV18
D gene: .
clone size: .
CDR3 DNA: TGTGCCAGCTCACCATTACAGGATAATGAAAAACTGTTTTTT
CDR3 protein: CASSPLQDNEKLFF

J gene: TRBJ1-6
V gene: TRBV5-5
D gene: .
clone size: .
CDR3 DNA: TGTGCCAGCAGCCTTTATTTACAGGGCACAGGATCACCCCTCCACTTT
CDR3 protein: CASSLYLQGTGSPLHF

J gene: TRBJ2-7
V gene: TRBV28
D gene: .
clone size: .
CDR3 DNA: TGTGCCAGCAGTTCGGAGGTTAGCCCGGGTTATTCCTACGAGCAGTACTTC
CDR3 protein: CASSSEVSPGYSYEQYF

J gene: TRBJ2-7
V gene: TRBV10-1
D gene: TRBD2
clone size: .
CDR3 DNA: TGCGCCAGCAGTGAGACGGGTAGCGGGAGGAAAGAGCAGTACTTC
CDR3 protein: CASSETGSGRKEQYF

J gene: TRBJ1-6
V gene: TRBV6-5
D gene: .
clone size: once
CDR3 DNA: TGTGCCAGCAGTTACTTCAGTCTGGATAATTCACCCCTCCACTTT
CDR3 protein: CASSYFSLDNSPLHF